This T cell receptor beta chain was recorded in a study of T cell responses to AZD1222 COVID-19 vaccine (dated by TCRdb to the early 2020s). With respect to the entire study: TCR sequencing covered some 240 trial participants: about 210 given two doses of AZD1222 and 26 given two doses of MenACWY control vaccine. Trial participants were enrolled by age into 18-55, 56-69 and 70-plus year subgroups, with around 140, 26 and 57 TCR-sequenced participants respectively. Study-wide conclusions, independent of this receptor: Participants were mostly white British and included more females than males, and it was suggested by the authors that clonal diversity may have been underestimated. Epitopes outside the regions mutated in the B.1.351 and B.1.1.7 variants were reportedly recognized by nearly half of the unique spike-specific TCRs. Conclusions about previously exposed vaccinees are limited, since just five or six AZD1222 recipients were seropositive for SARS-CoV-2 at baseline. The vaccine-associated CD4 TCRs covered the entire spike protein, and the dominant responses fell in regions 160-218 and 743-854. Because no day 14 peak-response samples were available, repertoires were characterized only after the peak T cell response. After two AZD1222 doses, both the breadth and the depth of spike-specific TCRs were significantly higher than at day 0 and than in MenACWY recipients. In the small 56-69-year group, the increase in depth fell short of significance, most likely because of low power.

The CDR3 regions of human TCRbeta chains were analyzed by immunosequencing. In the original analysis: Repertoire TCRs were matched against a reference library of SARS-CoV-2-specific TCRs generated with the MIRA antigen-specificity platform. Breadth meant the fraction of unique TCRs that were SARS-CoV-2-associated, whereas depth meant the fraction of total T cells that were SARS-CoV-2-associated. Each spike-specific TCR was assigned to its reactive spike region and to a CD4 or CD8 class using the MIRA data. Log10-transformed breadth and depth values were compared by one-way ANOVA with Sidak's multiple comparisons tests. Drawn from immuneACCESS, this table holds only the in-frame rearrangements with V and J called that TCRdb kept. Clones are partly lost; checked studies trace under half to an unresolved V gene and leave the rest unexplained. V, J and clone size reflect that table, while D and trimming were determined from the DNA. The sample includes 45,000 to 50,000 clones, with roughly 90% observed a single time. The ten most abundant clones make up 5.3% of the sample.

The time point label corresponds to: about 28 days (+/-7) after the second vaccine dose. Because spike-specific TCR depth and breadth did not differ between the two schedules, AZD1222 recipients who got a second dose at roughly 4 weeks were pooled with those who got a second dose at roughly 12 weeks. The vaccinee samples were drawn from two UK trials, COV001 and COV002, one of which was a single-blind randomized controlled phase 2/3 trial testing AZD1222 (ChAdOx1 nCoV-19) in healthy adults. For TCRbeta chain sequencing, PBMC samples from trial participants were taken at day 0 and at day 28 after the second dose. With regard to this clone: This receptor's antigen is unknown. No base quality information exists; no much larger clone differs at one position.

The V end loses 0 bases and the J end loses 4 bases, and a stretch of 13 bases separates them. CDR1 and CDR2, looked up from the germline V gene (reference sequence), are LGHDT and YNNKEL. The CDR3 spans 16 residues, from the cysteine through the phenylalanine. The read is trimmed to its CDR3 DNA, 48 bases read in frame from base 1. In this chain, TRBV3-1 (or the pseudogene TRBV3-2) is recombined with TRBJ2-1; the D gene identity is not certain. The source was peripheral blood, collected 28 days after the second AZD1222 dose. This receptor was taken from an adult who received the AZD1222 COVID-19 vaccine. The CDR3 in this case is CASSQESEKAYNEQFF. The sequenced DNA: TGTGCCAGCAGCCAAGAATCGGAGAAGGCTTACAATGAGCAGTTCTTC.